The 18 T cell receptor beta chains given below trace back to one sample, sequenced in a study of a mutant IDH1 vaccine in newly diagnosed glioma. Regarding time point: baseline, week 1 (first vaccination visit). Documented treatment: pre-vaccination baseline after standard-of-care therapy. The protocol was immunoSEQ multiplex PCR, while the TCRdb copy is restricted to in-frame clones and leaves out a portion. This repertoire shows about 16,000 clones, over 95% found once; its top ten account for more than 3.5%. This specimen consisted of peripheral blood mononuclear cells (PBMCs), obtained from a glioma patient treated with radiotherapy, temozolomide or both. These receptors all come from a woman in her late teens or twenties with glioma. Some clones in this sample may be carry-over from other donors' samples.

The chain joins TRBV11-3 to TRBJ1-1; D possibly corresponds to TRBD1 (5 bases). CDR1 and CDR2 from the germline V gene are SGHNT and YENEEA. The V end lost 7 bases, the J end lost 2 bases, and 14 bases lay between the germline ends. The CDR3 has 14 amino acids. The CDR3 spells CASKRPGTNTEAFF. The CDR3 nucleotides read TGTGCCAGCAAGCGGCCGGGGACTAACACTGAAGCTTTCTTT.

The V gene is TRBV25-1, the J gene TRBJ2-2, with D possibly matching TRBD1 (6 bases). CDR3 length: 16 amino acids. CDR1 is MGHDK and CDR2 is SYGVNS in the germline V gene. Trimming removed 3 bases at V and 7 bases at J, with 18 bases between. The CDR3 bases are TGTGCCAGCAGTGACAATACAGGGTTGAGGGGCGGGGAGCTGTTTTTT. Protein product: CASSDNTGLRGGELFF.

The chain uses TRBV30 and TRBJ1-4; 7 nucleotides line up with TRBD1. Germline CDR1 reads GTSNPN; CDR2 reads SVGIG (reference sequence). The J segment lost 7 bases and the V segment lost 1 base, leaving 15 bases of the junction unmatched. CDR3 length equals 17 residues. The chain's CDR3 is CAWSDRGPGGNLEKLFF. CDR3 nucleotide sequence: TGTGCCTGGAGTGACAGGGGCCCAGGCGGTAACCTTGAAAAACTGTTTTTT.

The chain employs TRBV27 and TRBJ2-7, with unresolved D. V was shortened by 3 bases and J by 4 bases, with 16 bases between the two germline ends. Germline V lookup: CDR1 MNHEY, CDR2 SMNVEV (reference sequence). The length of the CDR3 is 15 residues. CDR3: CASSFSFSPGYEQYF. CDR3 sequence (DNA): TGTGCCAGCAGTTTTTCCTTCTCCCCAGGTTACGAGCAGTACTTC.

The chain links TRBV7-2 to TRBJ2-2, with 8 bases identical to TRBD2. The CDR3 extends over 15 amino acids. Germline values: CDR1 SGHTA, CDR2 FQGNSA. The J segment lost 6 bases and the V segment lost 1 base, leaving 4 bases of the junction unmatched. CDR3 sequence: CASSLVLAVAGELFF. The CDR3 DNA reads as TGTGCCAGCAGCTTAGTACTAGCGGTTGCCGGGGAGCTGTTTTTT.

The chain employs TRBV13 and TRBJ2-3; D uncertain. Germline lookup yields CDR1 PRHDT and CDR2 FYEKMQ (reference sequence). The CDR3 runs to 11 residues. The ends were cut back, 3 bases at V and 2 bases at J, with 0 bases in the middle. The CDR3, as DNA: TGTGCCAGCAGCTTCACAGATACGCAGTATTTT. Its protein product is CASSFTDTQYF.

The chain joins TRBV7-2 to TRBJ2-5, with D unresolved. The CDR3 extends over 13 amino acids. Trimming stripped 2 bases from V and 3 bases from J, with 7 bases between. Looked up from germline, CDR1 is SGHTA and CDR2 is FQGNSA. CDR3 in amino acids: CASSLSRKETQYF. CDR3 in DNA: TGTGCCAGCAGCTTAAGTCGGAAAGAGACCCAGTACTTC.

This clone appeared a single time. The chain has TRBV7-9 and TRBJ2-1; D unresolved. The V gene's germline CDR1 is SEHNR and CDR2 FQNEAQ (reference sequence). The CDR3 is 15 residues long. Trimming shortened V by 0 bases and J by 0 bases, and 6 bases separated the two germline ends. CDR3 sequence reads: CASSLAKSSYNEQFF. CDR3 nucleotide sequence: TGTGCCAGCAGCTTAGCGAAAAGCTCCTACAATGAGCAGTTCTTC. Full variable domain (rest looked up from reference TRBV7-9 and TRBJ2-1): DTGVSQNPRHKITKRGQNVTFRCDPISEHNRLYWYRQTLGQGPEFLTYFQNEAQLEKSRLLSDRFSAERPKGSFSTLEIQRTEQGDSAMYLCASSLAKSSYNEQFFGPGTRLTVL.

The J gene is TRBJ1-2, the V gene TRBV6-4, with a tentative D call TRBD1 (5 bases). The V gene lost 0 bases and the J gene lost 7 bases, with 12 bases spanning the gap. The CDR3 covers 14 residues. Germline V gene lookup returns CDR1 MRHNA and CDR2 SNTAGT. The CDR3 region is CASSDSFRGFGYTF. The CDR3 DNA follows: TGTGCCAGCAGTGACTCGTTCCGGGGGTTTGGCTACACCTTC.

The chain links TRBV11-3 to TRBJ2-5; the D gene is possibly TRBD2 (6 bases). The CDR3 consists of 15 residues. Per the germline V gene, CDR1 is SGHNT and CDR2 is YENEEA. Trimming removed 5 bases at V and 4 bases at J, with 17 bases between. CDR3 amino acids: CASSPYGTPGETQYF. The CDR3 bases are TGTGCCAGCAGCCCATACGGGACTCCTGGAGAGACCCAGTACTTC.

The V call is TRBV6-6, the J call TRBJ2-7; possible D gene TRBD1, 5 bases. The CDR3 is made up of 14 amino acids. The V gene's germline CDR1 is MNHNY and CDR2 SVGAGI (reference sequence). The germline V and J ends were trimmed by 5 bases and 5 bases, with 16 bases remaining between them. CDR3 sequence (DNA): TGTGCCAGCAGTCCCGGGTCTCAGGGCCACGAGCAGTACTTC. Its protein product is CASSPGSQGHEQYF.

The gene calls are TRBV5-1 and TRBJ1-2; 8 bases map to TRBD1. CDR1 and CDR2 from the germline V gene are SGHRS and YFSETQ. The CDR3 is made up of 14 amino acids. V shed 4 bases, J shed 6 bases, and the junction held 8 bases outside the gene matches. The CDR3, as DNA: TGCGCCAGCAGCACAGGGGGTCCTTCCGATGGCTACACCTTC. It encodes CASSTGGPSDGYTF. Full variable domain (missing parts from reference TRBV5-1 and TRBJ1-2): KAGVTQTPRYLIKTRGQQVTLSCSPISGHRSVSWYQQTPGQGLQFLFEYFSETQRNKGNFPGRFSGRQFSNSRSEMNVSTLELGDSALYLCASSTGGPSDGYTFGSGTRLTVV.

This clone has only one observation. The chain is built from TRBV7-9 and TRBJ1-1; D remains ambiguous. Germline V gives CDR1 SEHNR, CDR2 FQNEAQ (reference sequence). The CDR3 contains 14 residues. Between the trimmed V and J ends, which lost 1 base and 8 bases, there was a span of 14 bases. This chain's CDR3 is CASSLGGGPVEAFF. Here the CDR3 DNA reads TGTGCCAGCAGCTTAGGTGGAGGTCCGGTAGAAGCTTTCTTT.

This clone appeared once. This chain joins TRBV27 and TRBJ2-3; D remains unclear. Germline values: CDR1 MNHEY, CDR2 SMNVEV (reference sequence). The V gene lost 5 bases and the J gene lost 2 bases, with 14 bases spanning the gap. The CDR3 spans 15 residues. The CDR3 protein is CASSPTSWPTDTQYF. The DNA for the CDR3 is TGTGCCAGCAGTCCCACATCGTGGCCCACAGATACGCAGTATTTT.

The V and J genes are TRBV27 and TRBJ2-1; D is possibly TRBD2 (6 bases). CDR3 length: 17 residues. Trimming took off 3 bases at V and 5 bases at J, with 20 bases between the two ends. Germline V CDR1 and CDR2: MNHEY, SMNVEV (reference sequence). The CDR3 protein is CASSFALGGPSNNEQFF. As DNA, the CDR3 is TGTGCCAGCAGTTTTGCCCTTGGAGGGCCCTCAAACAATGAGCAGTTCTTC.

The V and J genes are TRBV7-2 and TRBJ2-7; possibly TRBD1 for D (5 bases). CDR3 length: 17 amino acids. In germline, CDR1 is SGHTA, CDR2 FQGNSA. V gave up 4 bases and J gave up 7 bases, with 26 bases separating them. The CDR3 nucleotides read TGTGCCAGCAGCTCCTCCAATTTACAGGCCAGCCTGGGGGAGCAGTACTTC. This codes for CASSSSNLQASLGEQYF.

The chain employs TRBV28 and TRBJ2-7, with 9 nucleotides matching TRBD2. This CDR3 contains 15 residues. The V gene's germline CDR1 is MDHEN and CDR2 SYDVKM. With 2 bases clipped from V and 2 bases from J, the junction kept 4 bases outside the gene matches. CDR3 in DNA: TGTGCCAGCAGTTTAATGGGCGGGGGGGCCTACGAGCAGTACTTC. Amino acids: CASSLMGGGAYEQYF.

V and J are TRBV2 and TRBJ2-1; 8 nucleotides line up with TRBD2. The CDR3 length is 15 residues. Germline CDR1 reads SNHLY; CDR2 reads FYNNEI. The V gene end was trimmed by 3 bases and the J gene end by 4 bases; junction bases not matched to a gene: 5. The CDR3 DNA is TGTGCCAGCAGTGAGCGGGGGGCCGGTTACAATGAGCAGTTCTTC. Residues: CASSERGAGYNEQFF. Full variable domain (rest looked up from reference TRBV2 and TRBJ2-1): EPEVTQTPSHQVTQMGQEVILRCVPISNHLYFYWYRQILGQKVEFLVSFYNNEISEKSEIFDDQFSVERPDGSNFTLKIRSTKLEDSAMYFCASSERGAGYNEQFFGPGTRLTVL.